These 14 T cell receptor beta chains originate from one sample sequenced in a study of shared clonotypes between healthy human individuals. Libraries were prepared by immunoSEQ multiplex PCR; TCRdb keeps only in-frame clonotypes and omits some of them. Found here are around 2.1 million clones, around 95% of them singletons; the top ten hold over 0.1%. Sequenced: naive CD4+ T cells sorted from blood. As to subset: CD45RA+ positively selected. The receptor source for this set is a man younger than 35 in good health.

The CDR3 region is CASSSDREQPQHF. CDR3 sequence (DNA): TGTGCCAGCAGCTCCGACAGGGAACAGCCCCAGCATTTT. The rearrangement joins TRBV13 to TRBJ1-5; 7 nucleotides align to TRBD1. CDR1 is PRHDT, CDR2 FYEKMQ, per germline (reference sequence). With 4 bases clipped from V and 7 bases from J, the junction kept 4 bases outside the gene matches. The CDR3 is made up of 13 amino acids.

This CDR3 reads CASSIRHGITEAFF. The DNA of the CDR3 is TGTGCCAGTAGTATAAGACACGGGATCACTGAAGCTTTCTTT. V usage is TRBV19 and J usage is TRBJ1-1; D not resolved. The CDR3 runs 14 residues. Germline CDR1 is LNHDA and CDR2 is SQIVND (reference sequence). Trimming took off 2 bases at V and 4 bases at J, with 11 bases between the two ends.

The chain carries TRBV2 and TRBJ1-4; 9 bases are shared with TRBD1. Germline trimming cut 6 bases from V and 10 bases from J; bases unmatched to any gene: 9. The CDR3 is 14 amino acids. Germline loops: CDR1 SNHLY, CDR2 FYNNEI. The CDR3 loop is CASSLDRGGGKLFF. CDR3 DNA sequence: TGTGCCAGCAGCCTGGACAGGGGCGGGGGAAAACTGTTTTTT.

The J gene is TRBJ1-5, the V gene TRBV28, with TRBD1 matching over 7 bases. The V segment lost 5 bases and the J segment 3 bases; nucleotides outside the gene matches: 10. The length of the CDR3 is 16 residues. Germline assignment: CDR1 MDHEN and CDR2 SYDVKM. The CDR3: CASSPTGQFFNQPQHF. The CDR3 bases are TGTGCCAGCAGTCCCACGGGACAGTTTTTCAATCAGCCCCAGCATTTT.

The CDR3 DNA reads TGTGCCAGCAGCGTAGTTATAGGGGGAACAGATACGCAGTATTTT. Amino acid sequence: CASSVVIGGTDTQYF. The J gene is TRBJ2-3, the V gene TRBV9; tentatively, D is TRBD1 (6 bases). This CDR3 has 15 residues. Between the trimmed V and J ends, which lost 0 bases and 3 bases, there was a span of 11 bases. The germline V gene encodes CDR1 SGDLS and CDR2 YYNGEE. The full variable domain, in which reference TRBV9 and TRBJ2-3 provide the parts outside the CDR3, is DSGVTQTPKHLITATGQRVTLRCSPRSGDLSVYWYQQSLDQGLQFLIQYYNGEERAKGNILERFSAQQFPDLHSELNLSSLELGDSALYFCASSVVIGGTDTQYFGPGTRLTVL.

The rearrangement links TRBV9 to TRBJ2-2; D might be TRBD2 (6 bases). V dropped 4 bases and J dropped 4 bases, with 23 bases sitting between them. This CDR3 contains 18 residues. Germline V CDR1 and CDR2: SGDLS, YYNGEE. CDR3 loop: CASSTAGGLGLGTGELFF. CDR3 DNA sequence: TGTGCCAGCAGCACCGCCGGAGGGCTCGGGTTAGGCACCGGGGAGCTGTTTTTT.

This chain links TRBV9 with TRBJ1-2; TRBD1 is a possible D gene (6 bases). CDR1 and CDR2 from the germline V gene are SGDLS and YYNGEE. Trimming shortened V by 5 bases and J by 9 bases, and 17 bases separated the two germline ends. There are 13 residues in the CDR3. CDR3 amino acids: CASRATGMWSYTF. The CDR3 nucleotides are TGTGCCAGCAGGGCAACAGGGATGTGGAGCTACACCTTC.

The rearrangement links TRBV6-1 to TRBJ2-2; 9 bases align to TRBD2. Looked up from germline, CDR1 is MNHNS and CDR2 is SASEGT. CDR3 size: 14 residues. CDR3 DNA: TGTGTCCCGCGGGGGGGAAAGGGCACCGGGGAGCTGTTTTTT. Translated, it gives CVPRGGKGTGELFF.

This clone has only one observation. The rearrangement joins TRBV7-7 to TRBJ2-7; D remains ambiguous. This CDR3 region has 11 residues. Germline assignment: CDR1 SSHAT and CDR2 FNYEAQ (reference sequence). The CDR3 region has the DNA TGTGCTAGCCGACCGAGTGGCGAGCAGTACTTC. It encodes CASRPSGEQYF.

The chain carries TRBV28 and TRBJ1-1; D is ambiguous. Germline CDR1 and CDR2: MDHEN and SYDVKM. This CDR3 has 13 amino acids. The V end was cut by 5 bases, the J end by 1 base, with 8 bases between. The chain's CDR3 is CASSLNGNTEAFF. CDR3 in DNA: TGTGCCAGCAGTCTAAACGGGAACACTGAAGCTTTCTTT.

The rearrangement joins TRBV19 to TRBJ2-2; TRBD1 is a possible D gene (5 bases). The germline V and J ends were trimmed by 6 bases and 4 bases, with 12 bases remaining between them. There are 14 residues in the CDR3. Germline V CDR1 and CDR2: LNHDA, SQIVND (reference sequence). CDR3 bases: TGTGCCAGTAGGGGGCAGGGCCCCACCGGGGAGCTGTTTTTT. It translates to CASRGQGPTGELFF.

The chain uses TRBV6-5 and TRBJ1-2, with 7 bases identical to TRBD1. Per the germline V gene, CDR1 is MNHEY and CDR2 is SVGAGI. V was clipped by 7 bases and J by 4 bases; unmatched bases: 6. The CDR3 is made up of 13 amino acids. Written as DNA, the CDR3 is TGTGCCAGCAACCCAGGGGGAGCCTATGGCTACACCTTC. Translated: CASNPGGAYGYTF.

V usage is TRBV18 and J usage is TRBJ2-6; TRBD1 might be the D (6 bases). Germline CDR1 is KGHSH and CDR2 is LQKENI. With 6 bases removed from V and 0 bases from J, the gap between germline ends came to 18 bases. This CDR3 has 18 amino acids. Here the CDR3 reads CASSLGTTTLSGANVLTF. DNA for the CDR3: TGTGCCAGCTCGCTCGGGACAACAACCCTCTCTGGGGCCAACGTCCTGACTTTC.

The CDR3 DNA reads TGTGCCAGCAGCTTACGCCTCGATGGCTACACCTTC. This translates into CASSLRLDGYTF. The chain recombines TRBV7-9 with TRBJ1-2; D gene unclear. The ends were cut back, 2 bases at V and 6 bases at J, with 7 bases in the middle. The CDR3 loop spans 12 amino acids. From germline, CDR1 is SEHNR and CDR2 FQNEAQ (reference sequence).